This T cell receptor beta chain was obtained from a study of cytomegalovirus exposure and HLA in healthy donors. The wider study: The roughly 120 validation repertoires matched the 650 to 850 first-cohort repertoires in platform, a later analysis reported.

Comments on this clone: Antigen: not known.

The trim removed 5 bases at V and 15 bases at J, leaving 9 bases unmatched. This CDR3 region has 13 residues. Germline lookup yields CDR1 SEHNR and CDR2 FQNEAQ (reference sequence). The protocol was immunoSEQ multiplex PCR, while the TCRdb copy is restricted to in-frame clones and leaves out a portion. Found here are under 150,000 clones, about 87% of them singletons; the top ten hold around 10%. Findings of the study overall: Overall, approximately 150 TCR beta chains were annotated as cytomegalovirus-associated.

The TCR originated in a man younger than 35 in good health and CMV-seropositive. The specimen sequenced was PBMCs. V gene TRBV7-9 combines with J gene TRBJ2-1; 11 bases are a match to TRBD2. CDR3 protein: CASSPTTSGERFF. For the CDR3, the DNA is TGTGCCAGCAGCCCTACGACTAGCGGGGAGAGGTTCTTC.